This T cell receptor beta chain was identified in a study of cytomegalovirus exposure and HLA in healthy donors. The PCR contained 60 Vbeta and 13 Jbeta primers. Generated by immunoSEQ multiplex PCR, the TCRdb table keeps only in-frame clones and is missing some. The sample has 180,000 or so clones, roughly 80% seen once; the top ten hold less than 2%. The TCR sequence derives from a man aged 35-49 years in good health and CMV-seronegative. Sequencing was carried out using PBMCs.

The chain's CDR3 is CASSQDGTGTGNYGYTF. CDR3 in DNA: TGCGCCAGCAGCCAAGATGGTACAGGGACAGGGAACTATGGCTACACCTTC. The chain is built from TRBV4-1 and TRBJ1-2; TRBD1 matches 9 bases. Unmatched junction bases numbered 7, after V lost 0 bases and J lost 2 bases. This CDR3 has 17 amino acids. The germline V gene encodes CDR1 MGHRA and CDR2 YSYEKL.